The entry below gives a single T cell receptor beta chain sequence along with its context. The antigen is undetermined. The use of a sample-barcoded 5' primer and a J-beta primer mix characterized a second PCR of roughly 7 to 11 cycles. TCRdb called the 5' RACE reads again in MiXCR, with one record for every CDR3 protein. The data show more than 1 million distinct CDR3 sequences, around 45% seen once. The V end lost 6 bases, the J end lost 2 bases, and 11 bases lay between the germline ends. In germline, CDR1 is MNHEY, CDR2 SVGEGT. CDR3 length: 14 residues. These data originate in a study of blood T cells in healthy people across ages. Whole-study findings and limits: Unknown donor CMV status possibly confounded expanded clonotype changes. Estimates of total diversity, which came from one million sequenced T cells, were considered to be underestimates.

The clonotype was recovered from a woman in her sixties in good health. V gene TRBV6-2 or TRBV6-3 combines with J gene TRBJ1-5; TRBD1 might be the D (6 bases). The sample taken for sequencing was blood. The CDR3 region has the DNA TGTGCCAGCAGGCATCAGGGGCGCAATCAGCCCCAGCATTTT. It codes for CASRHQGRNQPQHF.